The rows below give T cell receptor beta chains drawn from one sample of a study of T-cell memory formation after mild COVID-19. Via MiXCR, TCRdb re-called the 5' RACE reads, giving one row per CDR3 protein. This sample has roughly 500,000 distinct CDR3 sequences, with around 20% found just once. The source material was PBMCs or a T cell subset sorted from them (not recorded which). All receptors derive from an adult woman who had mild COVID-19 (a few samples of this study predate the infection). Cell type and time point are not known. Both conserved end residues are part of each CDR3.

j_call v_call cdr3_length cdr3_aa
TRBJ2-5 TRBV7-2 14 CASERRRGQETQYF
TRBJ2-1 TRBV5-1 15 CASSAKGASYNEQFF
TRBJ2-7 TRBV20-1 15 CSASPRDRGNVEQYF
TRBJ2-1 TRBV6-5 15 CASSKLAGGRNEQFF
TRBJ1-5 TRBV27 14 CASSLRFADQPQHF
TRBJ2-7 TRBV4-2 15 CASSQLGLAGFEQYF
TRBJ2-4 TRBV11-2 15 CASSSHRGPGSIQYF
TRBJ2-1 TRBV24-1 12 CATSDGLHEQFF
TRBJ2-1 TRBV11-2 14 CASSLAGPGGEQFF
TRBJ2-7 TRBV5-1 14 CASSPRQEKYEQYF
TRBJ2-3 TRBV19 15 CASRWTSGRTDTQYF
TRBJ2-3 TRBV5-1 12 CASSVVGDTQYF
TRBJ2-5 TRBV25-1 14 CASSESEGQETQYF
TRBJ2-3 TRBV5-1 15 CASSGQGARGDTQYF
TRBJ2-1 TRBV5-5 15 CASRLEGTSYNEQFF
TRBJ2-3 TRBV12-3/TRBV12-4 17 CASSLYTSGGSTDTQYF
TRBJ2-6 TRBV24-1 16 CATSDHTGPGANVLTF
TRBJ1-1 TRBV24-1 13 CATSDDRNTEAFF
TRBJ2-7 TRBV20-1 15 CSAGLGRVISYEQYF
TRBJ2-2 TRBV7-8 16 CASSLFGGQYTGELFF
TRBJ2-5 TRBV7-3 17 CASSLGRRGQGEETQYF
TRBJ1-1 TRBV20-1 14 CSARGMFMNTEAFF
TRBJ2-2 TRBV7-3 16 CASSLGLAGDGGELFF
TRBJ1-3 TRBV3-1 17 CASSQFGGARSGNTIYF
TRBJ2-3 TRBV7-2 14 CASSLGVAADTQYF
TRBJ2-7 TRBV6-5 16 CASSPLAGEYSYEQYF
TRBJ2-1 TRBV12-3/TRBV12-4 16 CASSPRGASSYNEQFF
TRBJ2-2 TRBV5-1 18 CASSLEAGWGSNTGELFF
TRBJ2-5 TRBV29-1 12 CSVRAAQETQYF
TRBJ1-1 TRBV5-6 15 CASSLAGRWDTEAFF
TRBJ1-4 TRBV2 17 CASSEWGLHATNEKLFF
TRBJ1-1 TRBV10-3 13 CAIRTVGNTEAFF
TRBJ2-7 TRBV5-1 19 CASRTTGTGRKLLSYEQYF
TRBJ2-1 TRBV9 16 CASSQGLAGAYNEQFF
TRBJ2-2 TRBV7-3 13 CASSLGQAGELFF
TRBJ2-1 TRBV12-3/TRBV12-4 12 CASGPGGNEQFF
TRBJ2-1 TRBV7-6 15 CASSLLGGKHNEQFF
TRBJ2-2 TRBV6-2/TRBV6-3 22 CASSYRSRRTSGGAMSTGELFF
TRBJ2-1 TRBV20-1 15 CSARAPSGGAGEQFF
TRBJ2-7 TRBV10-3 13 CAIGTGVPYEQYF
TRBJ2-7 TRBV4-1 15 CASSLSGTSGYEQYF
TRBJ2-2 TRBV4-3 16 CASSQDPRTNTGELFF
TRBJ2-1 TRBV27 15 CDSSTQGSSYNEQFF
TRBJ2-7 TRBV7-2 15 CASSAGQGAVYEQYF
TRBJ2-6 TRBV12-3/TRBV12-4 15 CASSIRTAGANVLTF
TRBJ2-7 TRBV7-2 15 CASSPRGGSPYEQYF
TRBJ2-7 TRBV5-1 15 CASSLTLAGTYEQYF
TRBJ2-1 TRBV7-9 15 CASSAGLVSYNEQFF
TRBJ1-1 TRBV5-1 13 CASSSGTGVEAFF
TRBJ1-1 TRBV10-3 16 CAISESATSTGSEAFF
TRBJ2-5 TRBV29-1 12 CSGRGQEETQYF
TRBJ2-3 TRBV7-2 13 CASSRSYADTQYF
TRBJ1-1 TRBV12-3/TRBV12-4 13 CASRTIRNTEAFF
TRBJ2-5 TRBV9 13 CASSAGNKETQYF
TRBJ2-4 TRBV20-1 13 CSARVSGEDIQYF
TRBJ2-7 TRBV7-9 15 CASSQTTGAGYEQYF
TRBJ1-2 TRBV12-3/TRBV12-4 16 CASSLNRDRSLRGYTF
TRBJ2-2 TRBV29-1 16 CSVEDARLTNTGELFF
TRBJ1-2 TRBV15 14 CATSRDKVGYGYTF